Sequencing of this T cell receptor (beta chain) was carried out in a study of CD8 T cells in ankylosing spondylitis. TCRdb processed the 5' RACE reads anew with MiXCR; each CDR3 protein has one entry. The sample yields some 220,000 distinct CDR3 sequences, roughly a tenth seen once. The table lists this clonotype with many counts. V gave up 3 bases and J gave up 0 bases; unmatched junction bases: 4. CDR3 size: 16 residues. Germline V gene data show CDR1 as MGHRA and CDR2 as YSYEKL. This clonotype originated in a male donor with ankylosing spondylitis or in good health (not recorded which). This chain links TRBV4-1 with TRBJ2-1; 8 nucleotides align to TRBD2. The sequenced sample consisted of blood, either unsorted or a sorted T cell fraction (not recorded which). CDR3 bases: TGCGCCAGCAGCCACCCCAGCGGGAGCTCCTACAATGAGCAGTTCTTC. Translating it yields CASSHPSGSSYNEQFF.